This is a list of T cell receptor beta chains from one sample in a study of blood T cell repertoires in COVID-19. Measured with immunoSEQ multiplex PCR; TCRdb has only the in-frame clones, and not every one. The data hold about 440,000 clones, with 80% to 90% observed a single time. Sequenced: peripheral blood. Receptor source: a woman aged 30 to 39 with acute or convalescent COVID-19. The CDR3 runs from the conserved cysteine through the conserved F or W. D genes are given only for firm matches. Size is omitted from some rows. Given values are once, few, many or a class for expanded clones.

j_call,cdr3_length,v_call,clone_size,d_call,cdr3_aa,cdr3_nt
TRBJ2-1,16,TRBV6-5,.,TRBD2,CASSYSAGGPYNEQFF,TGTGCCAGCAGTTACAGCGCGGGAGGGCCCTACAATGAGCAGTTCTTC
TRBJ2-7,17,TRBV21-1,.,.,CASPGQGIKGASYEQYF,TGTGCCAGCCCGGGACAGGGAATTAAAGGGGCCTCCTACGAGCAGTACTTC
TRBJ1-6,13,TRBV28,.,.,CASKRPGNSPLHF,TGTGCCAGCAAAAGACCCGGGAACTCACCCCTCCACTTT
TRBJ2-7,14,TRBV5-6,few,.,CASSTSRGSYEQYF,TGTGCCAGCAGCACCTCTCGGGGATCCTACGAGCAGTACTTC
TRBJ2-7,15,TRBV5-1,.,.,CASSLDTSSPYEQYF,TGCGCCAGCAGCTTGGACACCAGTTCCCCCTACGAGCAGTACTTC
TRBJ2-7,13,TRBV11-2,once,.,CASSLDLAYEQYF,TGTGCCAGCAGCTTAGATCTTGCCTACGAGCAGTACTTC
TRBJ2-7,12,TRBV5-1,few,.,CASSRGSYEQYF,TGCGCCAGCAGCAGGGGATCCTACGAGCAGTACTTC
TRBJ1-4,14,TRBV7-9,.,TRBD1,CASSRTGTNEKLFF,TGTGCCAGCAGCCGGACAGGGACTAATGAAAAACTGTTTTTT
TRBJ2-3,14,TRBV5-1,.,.,CASSDGVRADTQYF,TGCGCCAGCAGCGACGGGGTGCGGGCAGATACGCAGTATTTT
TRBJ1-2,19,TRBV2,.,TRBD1,CASSEVLTGTGVLSYGYTF,TGTGCCAGCAGTGAAGTATTAACCGGGACAGGGGTGCTAAGCTATGGCTACACCTTC
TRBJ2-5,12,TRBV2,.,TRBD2,CASRPLAETQYF,TGTGCCAGCAGGCCACTAGCGGAGACCCAGTACTTC